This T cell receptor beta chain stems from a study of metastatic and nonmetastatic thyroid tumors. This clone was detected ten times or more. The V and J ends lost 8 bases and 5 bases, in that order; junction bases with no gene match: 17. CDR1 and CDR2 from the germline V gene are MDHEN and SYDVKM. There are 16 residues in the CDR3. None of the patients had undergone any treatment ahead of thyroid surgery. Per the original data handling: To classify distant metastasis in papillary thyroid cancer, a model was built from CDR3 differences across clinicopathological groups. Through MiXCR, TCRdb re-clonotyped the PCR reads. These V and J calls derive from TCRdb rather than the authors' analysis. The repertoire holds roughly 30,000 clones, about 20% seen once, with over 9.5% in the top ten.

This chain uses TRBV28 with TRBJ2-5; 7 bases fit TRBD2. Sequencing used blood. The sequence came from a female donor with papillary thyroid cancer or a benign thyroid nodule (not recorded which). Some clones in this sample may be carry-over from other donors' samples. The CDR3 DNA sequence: TGTGCCAGCTCCCCCTTAGCGGCGGGAGTTCGGGAGACCCAGTACTTC. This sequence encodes CASSPLAAGVRETQYF.